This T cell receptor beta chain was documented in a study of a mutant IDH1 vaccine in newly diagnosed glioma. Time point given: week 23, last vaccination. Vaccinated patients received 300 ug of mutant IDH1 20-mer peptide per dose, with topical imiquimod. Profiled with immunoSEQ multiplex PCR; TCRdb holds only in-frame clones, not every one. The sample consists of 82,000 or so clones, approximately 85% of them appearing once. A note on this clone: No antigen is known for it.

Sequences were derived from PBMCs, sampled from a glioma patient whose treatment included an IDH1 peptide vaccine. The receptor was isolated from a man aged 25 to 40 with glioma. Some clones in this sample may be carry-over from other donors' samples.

The DNA for the CDR3 is TGCGCCAGCAGTTTCGGACGATACACTGAAGCTTTCTTT. Protein: CASSFGRYTEAFF. This sequence joins TRBV4-3 and TRBJ1-1, with D unclear. Looked up from germline, CDR1 is LGHNA and CDR2 is YSLEER. The V end lost 6 bases, the J end lost 3 bases, and 11 bases lay between the germline ends. The CDR3 sequence is 13 residues long.